One sample yielded the 7 T cell receptor beta chains listed below, sequenced in a study of regulatory T cells in long-lasting Graves disease. Arm-PCR of CDR3 regions and iRepertoire HTBI primers were the basis on which TCR beta libraries were built. Via MiXCR, TCRdb re-called the multiplex PCR reads, giving one row per CDR3 protein. The sample lists approximately 470,000 distinct CDR3 sequences, around 15% occurring once. As for time point: newly diagnosed GD, antithyroid drugs for less than 3 months. The TCR library was prepared using RNA isolated from PBMCs. The sample also formed part of further work on T cells in Graves' hyperthyroidism and ophthalmopathy.

The source material was peripheral blood mononuclear cells (PBMCs), sampled at new diagnosis, from a patient treated with antithyroid drugs. These receptors were taken from a man aged 40-49 years with Graves disease.

The chain links TRBV16 to TRBJ2-1; D not certain. V was cut by 1 base and J by 7 bases, with 5 bases left in between. Germline assignment: CDR1 KGHSY and CDR2 FQNENV. This CDR3 spans 12 amino acids. The CDR3 DNA reads TGTGCCAGCAGCCAATTGGTAAATGAGCAGTTCTTC. The encoded protein is CASSQLVNEQFF.

The J gene is TRBJ1-6, the V gene TRBV27; D may be TRBD1 (5 bases). Germline assignment: CDR1 MNHEY and CDR2 SMNVEV (reference sequence). Between the trimmed V and J ends, which lost 2 bases and 7 bases, there was a span of 15 bases. The CDR3 consists of 16 residues. CDR3 residues: CASSLNPGRLNSPLHF. The CDR3 DNA follows: TGTGCCAGCAGTTTAAACCCGGGACGGCTAAATTCACCCCTCCACTTT.

This clonotype was found many times. The CDR3 DNA is TGTGCCAGCAGCCCCCCGGACACCGGGGAGCTGTTTTTT. Its protein is CASSPPDTGELFF. The chain employs TRBV7-2 and TRBJ2-2, with D hard to call. Germline lookup yields CDR1 SGHTA and CDR2 FQGNSA. This CDR3 is 13 amino acids long. Trimming pared 5 bases from V and 3 bases from J, leaving 7 bases between.

This clonotype was observed at least ten times. This rearrangement joins TRBV12-3 or TRBV12-4 to TRBJ1-5, with D uncertain. This CDR3 is built from 13 residues. The V gene lost 3 bases and the J gene lost 1 base, with 4 bases spanning the gap. The CDR3: CASSFSSNQPQHF. The CDR3 region has the DNA TGTGCCAGCAGTTTCTCAAGCAATCAGCCCCAGCATTTT.

V usage is TRBV19 and J usage is TRBJ1-3; tentatively, D is TRBD1 (6 bases). The CDR3 length is 17 residues. Deletions cut 5 bases from V and 4 bases from J, with 21 bases between. CDR1 is LNHDA and CDR2 is SQIVND in the germline V gene (reference sequence). CDR3 sequence: CASSEEEDGGLGNTIYF. The CDR3 bases are TGTGCCAGTAGTGAGGAGGAAGACGGGGGCTTGGGAAACACCATATATTTT.

Ten or more counts support this clonotype. The chain carries TRBV5-6 and TRBJ1-1, with 9 bases identical to TRBD1. The CDR3 is 16 residues long. J lost 2 bases, V lost 3 bases, and 8 bases had no gene match. Germline V CDR1 and CDR2: SGHDT, YYEEEE. The CDR3 DNA reads TGTGCCAGCAGCTCTGGACAGGGGATCAAAAACACTGAAGCTTTCTTT. This gives the protein CASSSGQGIKNTEAFF.

The chain joins TRBV10-3 to TRBJ2-1; TRBD2 is a possible D gene (5 bases). The CDR3 runs to 14 residues. Germline CDR1 ENHRY, CDR2 SYGVKD. V lost 7 bases and J 3 bases, leaving 13 bases between the germline ends. CDR3 amino acids: CAITGDEGYNEQFF. In DNA, the CDR3 is TGTGCCATCACCGGAGACGAGGGCTACAATGAGCAGTTCTTC.